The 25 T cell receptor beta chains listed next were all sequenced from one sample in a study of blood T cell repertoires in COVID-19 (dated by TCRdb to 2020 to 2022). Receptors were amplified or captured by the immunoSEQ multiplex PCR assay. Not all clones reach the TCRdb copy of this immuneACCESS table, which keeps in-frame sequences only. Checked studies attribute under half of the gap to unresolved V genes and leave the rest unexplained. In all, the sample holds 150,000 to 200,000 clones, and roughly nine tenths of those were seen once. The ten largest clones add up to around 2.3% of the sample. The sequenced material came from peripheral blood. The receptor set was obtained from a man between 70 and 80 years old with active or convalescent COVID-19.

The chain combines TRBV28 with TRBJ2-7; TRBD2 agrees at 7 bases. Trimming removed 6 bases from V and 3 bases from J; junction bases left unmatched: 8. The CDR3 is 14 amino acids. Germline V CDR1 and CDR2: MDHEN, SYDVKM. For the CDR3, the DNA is TGTGCCAGCAGCCGGGGGGACTCCTTCTACGAGCAGTACTTC. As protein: CASSRGDSFYEQYF. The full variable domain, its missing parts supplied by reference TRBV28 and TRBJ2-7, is DVKVTQSSRYLVKRTGEKVFLECVQDMDHENMFWYRQDPGLGLRLIYFSYDVKMKEKGDIPEGYSVSREKKERFSLILESASTNQTSMYLCASSRGDSFYEQYFGPGTRLTVT.

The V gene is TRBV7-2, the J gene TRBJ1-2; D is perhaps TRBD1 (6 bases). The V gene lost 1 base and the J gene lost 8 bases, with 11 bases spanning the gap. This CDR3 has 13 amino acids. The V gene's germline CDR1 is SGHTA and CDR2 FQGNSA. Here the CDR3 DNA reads TGTGCCAGCAGCTTAGACAGGGCTAAGGGCTACACCTTC. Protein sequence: CASSLDRAKGYTF.

DNA for the CDR3: TGTGCCAGCAGCTTGGGACTTTACAATGAGCAGTTCTTC. This sequence encodes CASSLGLYNEQFF. The gene calls are TRBV7-9 and TRBJ2-1, with D possibly matching TRBD2 (6 bases). V was trimmed by 3 bases and J by 4 bases, leaving 7 bases between them. The CDR3 is 13 residues long. Germline V lookup: CDR1 SEHNR, CDR2 FQNEAQ (reference sequence).

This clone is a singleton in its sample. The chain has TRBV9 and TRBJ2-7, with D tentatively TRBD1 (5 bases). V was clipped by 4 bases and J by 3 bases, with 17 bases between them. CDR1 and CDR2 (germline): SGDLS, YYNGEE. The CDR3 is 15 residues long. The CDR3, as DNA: TGTGCCAGCAGCTTCCTCGACAGTCTCATCTACGAGCAGTACTTC. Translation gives CASSFLDSLIYEQYF.

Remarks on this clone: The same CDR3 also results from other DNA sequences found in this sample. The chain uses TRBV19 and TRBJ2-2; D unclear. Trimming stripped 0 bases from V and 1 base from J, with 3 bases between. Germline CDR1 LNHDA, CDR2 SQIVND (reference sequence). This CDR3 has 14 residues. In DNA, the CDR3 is TGTGCCAGTAGTATAGATCTGAACACCGGGGAGCTGTTTTTT. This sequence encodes CASSIDLNTGELFF.

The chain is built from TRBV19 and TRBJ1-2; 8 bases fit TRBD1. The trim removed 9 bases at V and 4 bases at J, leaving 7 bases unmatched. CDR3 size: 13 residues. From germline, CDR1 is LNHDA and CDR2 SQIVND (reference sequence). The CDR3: CASAGGWVYGYTF. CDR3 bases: TGTGCCAGCGCAGGGGGCTGGGTCTATGGCTACACCTTC.

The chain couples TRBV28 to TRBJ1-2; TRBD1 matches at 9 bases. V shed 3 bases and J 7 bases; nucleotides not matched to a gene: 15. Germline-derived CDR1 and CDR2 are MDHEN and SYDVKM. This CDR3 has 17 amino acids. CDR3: CASSFPHPTGGFVGYTF. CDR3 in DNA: TGTGCCAGCAGTTTTCCCCACCCCACAGGGGGCTTTGTTGGCTACACCTTC.

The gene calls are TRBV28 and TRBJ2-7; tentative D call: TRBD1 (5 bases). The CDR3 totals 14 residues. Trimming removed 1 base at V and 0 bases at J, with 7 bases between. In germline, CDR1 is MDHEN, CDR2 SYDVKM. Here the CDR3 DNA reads TGTGCCAGCAGTTTATTTGGGGCCTCCTACGAGCAGTACTTC. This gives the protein CASSLFGASYEQYF.

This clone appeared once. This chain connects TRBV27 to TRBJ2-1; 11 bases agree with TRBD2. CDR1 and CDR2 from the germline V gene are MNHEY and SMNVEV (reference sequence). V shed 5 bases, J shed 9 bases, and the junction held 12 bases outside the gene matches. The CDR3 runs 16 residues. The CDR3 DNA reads TGTGCCAGCAGTCAAGATACTAGCGGGAGCTGGGGTGAGCAGTTCTTC. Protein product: CASSQDTSGSWGEQFF.

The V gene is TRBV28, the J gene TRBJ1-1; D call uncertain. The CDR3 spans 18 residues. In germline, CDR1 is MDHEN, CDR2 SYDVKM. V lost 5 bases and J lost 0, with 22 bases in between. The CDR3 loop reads CASSMHGRRRVMNTEAFF. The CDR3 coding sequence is TGTGCCAGCAGTATGCACGGACGGAGGAGAGTTATGAACACTGAAGCTTTCTTT.

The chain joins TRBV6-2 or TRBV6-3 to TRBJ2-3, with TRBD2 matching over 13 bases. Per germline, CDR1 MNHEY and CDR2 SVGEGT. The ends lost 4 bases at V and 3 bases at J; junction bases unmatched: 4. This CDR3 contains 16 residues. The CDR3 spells CASSSPTSGRTDTQYF. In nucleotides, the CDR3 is TGTGCCAGCAGTTCCCCGACTAGCGGGAGGACAGATACGCAGTATTTT.

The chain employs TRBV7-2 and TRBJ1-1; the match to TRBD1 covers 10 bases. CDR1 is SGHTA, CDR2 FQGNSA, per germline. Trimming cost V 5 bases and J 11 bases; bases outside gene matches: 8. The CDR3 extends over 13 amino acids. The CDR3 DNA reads TGTGCCAGCAGCCAAAACCCGGGACAGGGGGCTTTCTTT. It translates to CASSQNPGQGAFF.

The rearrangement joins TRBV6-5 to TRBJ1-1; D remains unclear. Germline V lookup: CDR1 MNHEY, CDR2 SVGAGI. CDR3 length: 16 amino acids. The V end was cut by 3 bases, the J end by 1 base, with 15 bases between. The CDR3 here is CASSYTRLLPNTEAFF. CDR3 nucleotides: TGTGCCAGCAGTTATACAAGATTACTACCGAACACTGAAGCTTTCTTT.

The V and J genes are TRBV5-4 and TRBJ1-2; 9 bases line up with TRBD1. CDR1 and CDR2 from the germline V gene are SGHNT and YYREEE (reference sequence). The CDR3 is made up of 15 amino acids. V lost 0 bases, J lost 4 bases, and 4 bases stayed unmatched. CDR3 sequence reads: CASSLGDRDLYGYTF. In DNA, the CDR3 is TGTGCCAGCAGCTTGGGGGACAGGGATCTCTATGGCTACACCTTC.

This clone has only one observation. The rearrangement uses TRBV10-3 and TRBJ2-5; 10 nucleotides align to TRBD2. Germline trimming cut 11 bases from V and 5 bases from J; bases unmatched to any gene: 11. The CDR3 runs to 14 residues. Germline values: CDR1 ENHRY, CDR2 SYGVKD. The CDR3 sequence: CAPKSGRAGETQYF. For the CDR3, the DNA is TGTGCCCCTAAAAGCGGGAGGGCCGGGGAGACCCAGTACTTC.

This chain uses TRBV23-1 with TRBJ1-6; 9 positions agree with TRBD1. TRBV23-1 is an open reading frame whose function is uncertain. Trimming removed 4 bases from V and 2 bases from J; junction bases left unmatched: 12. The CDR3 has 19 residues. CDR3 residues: CASSLQYRGPKPYNSPLHF. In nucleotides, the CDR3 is TGCGCCAGCAGTCTCCAGTACAGGGGGCCGAAACCCTATAATTCACCCCTCCACTTT.

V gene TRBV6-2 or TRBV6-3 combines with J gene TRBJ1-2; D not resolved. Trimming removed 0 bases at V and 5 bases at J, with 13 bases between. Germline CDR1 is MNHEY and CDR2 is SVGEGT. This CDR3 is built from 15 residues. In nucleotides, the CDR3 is TGTGCCAGCAGTTACTCCGACGGCGGCCATTATGGCTACACCTTC. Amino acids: CASSYSDGGHYGYTF.

The DNA of the CDR3 is TGTGCCACCAGTGTGGGCACGGGGGGGTCAACAGAGACCCAGTACTTC. Amino acid sequence: CATSVGTGGSTETQYF. The chain links TRBV24-1 to TRBJ2-5, with 8 bases that match TRBD2. V trimming: 5 bases; J trimming: 4 bases; junction bases outside the gene matches: 11. This CDR3 contains 16 residues. Germline-derived CDR1 and CDR2 are KGHDR and SFDVKD.

The CDR3 region has the DNA TGTGCCAGCAGCCCGCGACAGGGGCTGTCAGAGACCCAGTACTTC. It encodes CASSPRQGLSETQYF. The J gene is TRBJ2-5, the V gene TRBV9; 8 bases match TRBD1. Germline CDR1 reads SGDLS; CDR2 reads YYNGEE. V was pared by 4 bases and J by 4 bases, with 9 bases of the junction left unmatched. The CDR3 runs 15 residues.

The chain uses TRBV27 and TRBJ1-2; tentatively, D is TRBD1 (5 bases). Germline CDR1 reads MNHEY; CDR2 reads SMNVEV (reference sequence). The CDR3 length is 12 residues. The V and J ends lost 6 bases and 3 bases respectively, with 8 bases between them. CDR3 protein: CASRGLDYGYTF. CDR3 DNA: TGTGCCAGCAGGGGGCTCGACTATGGCTACACCTTC.

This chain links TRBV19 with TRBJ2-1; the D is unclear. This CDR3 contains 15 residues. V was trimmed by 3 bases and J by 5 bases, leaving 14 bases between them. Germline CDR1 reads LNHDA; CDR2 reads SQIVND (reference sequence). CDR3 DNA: TGTGCCAGTAGTATTCGACAAAACCGCCACAATGAGCAGTTCTTC. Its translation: CASSIRQNRHNEQFF. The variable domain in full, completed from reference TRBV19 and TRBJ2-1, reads DGGITQSPKYLFRKEGQNVTLSCEQNLNHDAMYWYRQDPGQGLRLIYYSQIVNDFQKGDIAEGYSVSREKKESFPLTVTSAQKNPTAFYLCASSIRQNRHNEQFFGPGTRLTVL.

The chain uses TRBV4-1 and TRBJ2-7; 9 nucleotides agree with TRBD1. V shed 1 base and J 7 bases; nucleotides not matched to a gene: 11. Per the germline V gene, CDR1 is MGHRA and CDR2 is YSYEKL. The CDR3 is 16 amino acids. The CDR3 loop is CASSQGATQGAGEQYF. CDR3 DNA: TGCGCCAGCAGCCAAGGAGCCACACAGGGGGCGGGGGAGCAGTACTTC.

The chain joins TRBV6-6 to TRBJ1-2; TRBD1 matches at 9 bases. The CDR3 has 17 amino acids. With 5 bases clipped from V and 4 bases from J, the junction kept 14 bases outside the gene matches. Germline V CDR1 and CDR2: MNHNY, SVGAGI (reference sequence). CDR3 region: CASSLRDRVKTFYGYTF. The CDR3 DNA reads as TGTGCCAGCAGTCTCCGGGACAGGGTAAAAACCTTCTATGGCTACACCTTC.

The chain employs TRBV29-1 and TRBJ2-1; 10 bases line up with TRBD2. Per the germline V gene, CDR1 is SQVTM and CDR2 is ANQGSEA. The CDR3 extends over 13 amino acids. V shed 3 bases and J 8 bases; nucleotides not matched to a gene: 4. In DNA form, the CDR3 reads TGCAGCGTTGATAGCGGGAGGTGGTATGAGCAGTTCTTC. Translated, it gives CSVDSGRWYEQFF.

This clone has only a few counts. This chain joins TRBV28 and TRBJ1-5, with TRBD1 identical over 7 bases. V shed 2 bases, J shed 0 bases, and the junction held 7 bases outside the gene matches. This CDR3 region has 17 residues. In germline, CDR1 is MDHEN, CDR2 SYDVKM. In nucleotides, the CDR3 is TGTGCCAGCAGTTTAATAGGGGGCGCGGGTAGCAATCAGCCCCAGCATTTT. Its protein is CASSLIGGAGSNQPQHF.